This paragraph reports one T cell receptor (beta chain). This record belongs to a study of blood T cell repertoires in COVID-19. About the research overall: COVID-19 samples collected from the United States, Italy and Spain covered acute and convalescent phases. Sources were T cells, B-cell-depleted T cells, or PBMCs; the material itself was cDNA or gDNA.

Per the original data handling: Estimates of nucleated cell counts were drawn from the amplification of reference gene primers. Measured with immunoSEQ multiplex PCR; TCRdb has only the in-frame clones, and not every one. V and J calls and clone size are copied from that table; D and trimming were computed from the DNA. This table has about half a million clones, approximately 85% appearing once. This CDR3 is 19 amino acids long. Germline V gene lookup returns CDR1 SGHTA and CDR2 FQGNSA. Trimming cost V 4 bases and J 3 bases; bases outside gene matches: 19. The TCR comes from a human donor in a cohort sampled during active COVID-19. V and J are TRBV7-2 and TRBJ1-2; 8 bases map to TRBD1. Specimen: peripheral blood. CDR3 sequence (DNA): TGTGCCAGCAGCTCGTGGGGAGGCACAGGGGGAAATGATTACTATGGCTACACCTTC. Translation gives CASSSWGGTGGNDYYGYTF.